This T cell receptor (beta chain) was identified in a study of response to subunit inactivated influenza vaccine. Study-level results: New T cells are recruited in small numbers by each seasonal influenza vaccination, according to the authors' suggestion.

TCRdb reanalysed the RT-PCR reads using MiXCR and keeps one entry per CDR3 protein. The sample carries some 520,000 distinct CDR3 sequences, about 15% recorded once. In the case of this clonotype: Antigen: not known.

The CDR3 is 14 residues long. Trimming left V 1 base short and J 2 bases short, with 8 bases between. CDR1 LNHNV and CDR2 YYDKDF come from the germline V gene (reference sequence). The V call is TRBV15, the J call TRBJ2-5; D is unresolved. Sequenced material: CD4+ T cells sorted from PBMCs, taken around 25 months after vaccination. The sequence came from a man aged 45-69 years who received an inactivated influenza vaccine. The chain's CDR3 is CATSRGGEQETQYF. The DNA for the CDR3 is TGTGCCACCAGCAGAGGTGGGGAACAAGAGACCCAGTACTTC.